This T cell receptor (beta chain) was obtained from a study of OX40 agonist ivuxolimab in advanced cancers. Overall study findings and caveats: Within 6 weeks, CD4+ and CD8+ blood T cells expanded clonally at 0.1 to 3.0 mg/kg. The 0.1-3.0 mg/kg partial responders had among the lowest clonal expansion.

Produced via immunoSEQ multiplex PCR; TCRdb's table is partial and in-frame only. The sample yields 50,000 to 75,000 clones, 82% seen once. Germline-derived CDR1 and CDR2 are SGHAT and FQNNGV. This CDR3 comprises 12 residues. Trimming pared 6 bases from V and 0 bases from J, leaving 4 bases between. To note about this clone: As yet, its antigen is unknown.

This chain uses TRBV11-2 with TRBJ2-3; no clear D gene. The source of this sequence is an adult with an advanced solid tumor such as melanoma, head and neck, liver or kidney cancer. The input for sequencing was CD4+ or CD8+ T cells sorted from blood, taken in a trial of the OX40 agonist ivuxolimab. The CDR3 sequence is CASRRSTDTQYF. CDR3 sequence (DNA): TGTGCCAGCAGGCGAAGCACAGATACGCAGTATTTT.